This T cell receptor beta chain was recovered during a study of neurological immune-mediated disorders. The time point denotes: longitudinal time-point 3. Whole-study results and caveats: In HTLV-1-associated myelopathy, TCR clonal expansion was greatest, whereas multiple sclerosis had the least, falling below healthy controls. Across subjects, no CDR3 amino acid sequence appeared in expanded clones of more than one subject, a finding that suggested private repertoires in all groups.

The team produced cDNA through 5'RACE using 10-nucleotide random UMIs. Per sequencing run, 15-18 subjects together gave over 200 million TCR-beta sequences. TCRdb passed the 5' RACE reads through MiXCR, listing each CDR3 protein once. The sample holds about 53,000 distinct CDR3 sequences; roughly 8.8% are singletons and the top ten take roughly 2%. This clonotype was found many times. Its target is unknown. This CDR3 has 14 amino acids. V lost 5 bases, J lost 7 bases, and 9 bases stayed unmatched. The chain carries TRBV12-3 or TRBV12-4 and TRBJ2-7; 9 bases are a match to TRBD1. This clonotype was sampled from a woman in her thirties or forties in good health. Sequenced input: PBMCs. The CDR3 DNA sequence: TGTGCCAGCAGTCCCGGGACAGGGATCGGGGAGCAGTACTTC. This sequence encodes CASSPGTGIGEQYF.